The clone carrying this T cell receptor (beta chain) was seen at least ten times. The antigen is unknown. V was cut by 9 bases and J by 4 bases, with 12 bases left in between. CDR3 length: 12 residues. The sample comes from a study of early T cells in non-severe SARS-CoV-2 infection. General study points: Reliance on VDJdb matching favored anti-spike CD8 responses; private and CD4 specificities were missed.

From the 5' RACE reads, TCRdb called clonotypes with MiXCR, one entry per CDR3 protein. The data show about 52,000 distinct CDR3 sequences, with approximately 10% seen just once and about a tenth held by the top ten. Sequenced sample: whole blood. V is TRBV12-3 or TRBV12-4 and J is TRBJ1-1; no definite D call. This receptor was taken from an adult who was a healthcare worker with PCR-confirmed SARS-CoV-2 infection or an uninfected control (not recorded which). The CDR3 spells CASGQSGTEAFF. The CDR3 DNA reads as TGTGCCAGTGGGCAGTCAGGCACTGAAGCTTTCTTT.